The source of this T cell receptor beta chain is a study of CD8+CD57+ T cells in acquired aplastic anemia. Overall study: DNA per sorted CD4+ or CD8+ sample ranged 0.2 to 27.4 ug, averaging 3.2 ug. Healthy donors averaged approximately 9.8 million reads for CD4+ cells. The study's findings and limits: Significance was not reached for CD8+ Simpson's diversity between patients and controls. It was found that roughly 29 CD8+ CDR3 sequences were shared between patients and controls.

Per the germline V gene, CDR1 is MGHRA and CDR2 is YSYEKL. The CDR3 is 16 residues long. V shed 0 bases and J shed 1 base, with 11 bases lying between them. About this clonotype: What it binds is not known.

Profiling of TCR beta VDJ combinations and CDR3 sequences used genomic DNA as template. TCRdb re-called the reads with MiXCR, one entry per CDR3 protein. The sample shows 150,000 or so distinct CDR3 sequences, 63% of them seen only once. This clonotype was sampled from a human donor in good health. Material for sequencing was sorted CD4+, CD8+, or CD8+CD57+ T cells (not recorded which) from PBMCs. This rearrangement joins TRBV4-1 to TRBJ2-3; D possibly corresponds to TRBD1 (5 bases). CDR3 nucleotide sequence: TGCGCCAGCAGCCAAGATGCAGGGCGCCGCACAGATACGCAGTATTTT. Translated: CASSQDAGRRTDTQYF.